This T cell receptor (beta chain) was observed in a study of shared clonotypes between healthy human individuals. Whole-study results and caveats: Among non-shared clonotypes, generation probabilities were lower than among those shared by all four donors.

Each subset's genomic DNA was shared equally among a number of immunoSEQ plates. Approximately 220 ng DNA, tens of thousands of T cell genomes, went into each sorted-subset replicate PCR. Some clones are missing from TCRdb's copy, which holds only in-frame ones; the method was immunoSEQ multiplex PCR. The sample has about 2.3 million clones, 90% to 95% seen once. On this clone: Its antigen is not identified.

Free of recent acute infections or vaccinations, the donors were healthy HIV-negative adults. Sequenced input: naive CD4+ T cells from PBMCs. Subset denoted: CD45RA+ positively selected. This TCR was recovered from a man between 18 and 29 years old in good health. Some clones in this sample may be carry-over from other donors' samples.

The CDR3 DNA is TGTGCCAGCAGTAGGACCGGCACCGGGGAGCTGTTTTTT. The encoded protein is CASSRTGTGELFF. The rearrangement uses TRBV6-1 and TRBJ2-2; D remains unclear. Germline assignment: CDR1 MNHNS and CDR2 SASEGT. With 5 bases removed from V and 4 bases from J, the gap between germline ends came to 8 bases. CDR3 length: 13 residues.